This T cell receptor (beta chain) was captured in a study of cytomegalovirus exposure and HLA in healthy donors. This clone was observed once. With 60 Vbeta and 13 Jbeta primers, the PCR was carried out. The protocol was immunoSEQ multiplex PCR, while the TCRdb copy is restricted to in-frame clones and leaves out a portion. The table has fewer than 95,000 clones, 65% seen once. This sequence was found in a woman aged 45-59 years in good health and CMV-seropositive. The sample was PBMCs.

The chain's CDR3 is CAWSVSFLGNTIYF. The CDR3 bases are TGTGCCTGGAGTGTTTCCTTTCTTGGAAACACCATATATTTT. The chain combines TRBV30 with TRBJ1-3; D gene unclear. Trimming removed 0 bases at V and 3 bases at J, with 9 bases between. Germline V gives CDR1 GTSNPN, CDR2 SVGIG (reference sequence). The CDR3 is 14 residues long.